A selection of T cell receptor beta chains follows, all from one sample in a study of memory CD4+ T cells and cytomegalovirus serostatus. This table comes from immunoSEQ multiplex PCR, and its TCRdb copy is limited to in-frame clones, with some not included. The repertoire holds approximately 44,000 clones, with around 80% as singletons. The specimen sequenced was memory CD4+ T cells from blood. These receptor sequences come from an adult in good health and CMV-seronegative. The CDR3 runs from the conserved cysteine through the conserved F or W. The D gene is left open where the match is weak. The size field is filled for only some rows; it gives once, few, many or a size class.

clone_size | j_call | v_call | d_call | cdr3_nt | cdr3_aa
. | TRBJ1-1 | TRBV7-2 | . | TGTGCCAGCAGCTTAGTCCGGGGTACTGAAGCTTTCTTC | CASSLVRGTEAFF
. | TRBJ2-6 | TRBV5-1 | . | TGCGCCAGCAGCTTGGGGAACCCTGGGGCCAACGTCCTGACTTTC | CASSLGNPGANVLTF
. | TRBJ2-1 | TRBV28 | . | TGTGCCAGCAGTAGCGGGACAGTCTACAATGAGCAGTTCTTC | CASSSGTVYNEQFF
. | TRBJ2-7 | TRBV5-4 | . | TGTGCCAGCAGCTTGAGTTCGGTAGGCCAGCCCTACGAGCAGTACTTC | CASSLSSVGQPYEQYF
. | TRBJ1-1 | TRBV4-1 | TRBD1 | TGCGCCAGCAGCCAGGAAATAACCCGGCGAGGGGGCGGAGCTTTCTTT | CASSQEITRRGGGAFF
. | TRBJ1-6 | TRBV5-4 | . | TGTGCCAGCAGCCACCGGGACACGAAATGGAATAATTCACCCCTCCACTTT | CASSHRDTKWNNSPLHF
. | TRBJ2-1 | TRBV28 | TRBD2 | TGTGCCAGCAGTCCCCTCGGCGGCGGGGGGGCTGATGAGCAGTTCTTC | CASSPLGGGGADEQFF
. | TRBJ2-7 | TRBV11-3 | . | TGTGCCAGCAGCTCGCAGGGAAGTAGCCACGAGCAGTACTTC | CASSSQGSSHEQYF
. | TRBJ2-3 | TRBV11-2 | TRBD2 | TGTGCCAGCAGCTTCCTAGCGGGGGCCCTAGATACGCAGTATTTT | CASSFLAGALDTQYF
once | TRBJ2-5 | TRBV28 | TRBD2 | TGTGCCACCGGCGGGGGAAAGACCCAGTACTTC | CATGGGKTQYF
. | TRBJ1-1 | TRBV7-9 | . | TGTGCCAGCAGCTTGGTGACTGAAGCTTTCTTT | CASSLVTEAFF
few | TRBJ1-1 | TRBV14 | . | TGTGCCAGCAGCCAAGGTTTGTGGGGAGACACTGAAGCTTTCTTT | CASSQGLWGDTEAFF
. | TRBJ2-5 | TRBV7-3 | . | TGTGCCAGCAGCCAACGACCGGAAGAGACCCAGTACTTC | CASSQRPEETQYF
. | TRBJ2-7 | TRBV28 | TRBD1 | TGTGCCAGCAGTCCGCCGACAGGGAACGGCTACGAGCAGTACTTC | CASSPPTGNGYEQYF
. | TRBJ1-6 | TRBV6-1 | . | TGTGCCAGCAGTGAAGCGACGGGGGCGCTTCTGTCACCCCTCCACTTT | CASSEATGALLSPLHF
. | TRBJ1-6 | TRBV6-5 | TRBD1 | TGTGCCAGCAAAAAGGGACAGATTAATTCACCCCTCCACTTT | CASKKGQINSPLHF
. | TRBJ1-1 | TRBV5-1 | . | TGCGCCAGCAGCATGCAGGGGAGGGACACTGAAGCTTTCTTT | CASSMQGRDTEAFF
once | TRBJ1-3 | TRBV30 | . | TGTGCCTGGAGTGTACTAGGGGCTGGAAACACCATATATTTT | CAWSVLGAGNTIYF
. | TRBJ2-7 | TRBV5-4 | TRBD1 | TGTGCCAGCAGCTCCCCTGTGGGGACAGGGGCCTACGAGCAGTACTTC | CASSSPVGTGAYEQYF
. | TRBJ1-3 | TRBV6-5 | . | TGTGCCAGCAGTTACTCGCTAGCAGGGGCCGGAAACACCATATATTTT | CASSYSLAGAGNTIYF
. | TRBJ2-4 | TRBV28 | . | TGTGCCAGCATTTCTAGACAGGTCGGGGGGAGCATTCAGTACTTC | CASISRQVGGSIQYF
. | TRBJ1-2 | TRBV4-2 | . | TGTGCCAGCAGCCAAGACAGCTTAACAGCTAACTATGGCTACACCTTC | CASSQDSLTANYGYTF
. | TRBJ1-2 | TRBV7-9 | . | TGTGCCAGCAGCTTCCAACCTCTCGGGGGGGACGGCTATGGCTACACCTTC | CASSFQPLGGDGYGYTF
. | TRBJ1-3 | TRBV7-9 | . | TGTGCCAGCAGCTTTTCCGGAAACACCATATATTTT | CASSFSGNTIYF
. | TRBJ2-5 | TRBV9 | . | TGTGCCAGCAGCGTAGGGGCAGAAATAGAGACCCAGTACTTC | CASSVGAEIETQYF
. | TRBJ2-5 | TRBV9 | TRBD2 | TGTGCCAGCAGCGTAGGTGGACTAGCGGGGGGGCCCGTTGAGACCCAGTACTTC | CASSVGGLAGGPVETQYF
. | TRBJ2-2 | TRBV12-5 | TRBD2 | TGTGCTAGTGGTTTGGGATATAGCGGGGGGGACACCGGGGAGCTGTTTTTT | CASGLGYSGGDTGELFF
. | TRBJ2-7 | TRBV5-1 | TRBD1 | TGCGCCAGCAGCTTTTCGGCAGGGGGCCTCTACGAGCAGTACTTC | CASSFSAGGLYEQYF
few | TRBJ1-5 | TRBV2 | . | TGTGCCAGCCGACGGGGCAATCAGCCCCAGCATTTT | CASRRGNQPQHF
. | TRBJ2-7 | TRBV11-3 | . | TGTGCCAGCAGCCCCCCTTCCGGGGACCCCTACGAGCAGTACTTC | CASSPPSGDPYEQYF
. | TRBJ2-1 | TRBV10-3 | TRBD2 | TGTGCCATCAGTGAGTCGATGGGGCTAGCGGGGGGCAATGAGCAGTTCTTC | CAISESMGLAGGNEQFF
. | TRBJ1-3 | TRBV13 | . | TGTGCCATCCCCTTAGGCTCTGGAAACACCATATATTTT | CAIPLGSGNTIYF
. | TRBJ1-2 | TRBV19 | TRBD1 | TGTGCCAGCCGATCAGGGGGCCGGGATGGCTACACCTTC | CASRSGGRDGYTF
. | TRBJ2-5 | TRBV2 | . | TGTGCCAGCAGGTTCCAAGAGACCCAGTACTTC | CASRFQETQYF
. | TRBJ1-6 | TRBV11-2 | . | TGTGCCAGCAGCTTAGACTTGGACAGCGGTAGTCGACCACCCCTCCACTTT | CASSLDLDSGSRPPLHF
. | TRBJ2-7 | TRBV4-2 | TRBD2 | TGTGCCAGCAGCCAAGATGGGTTAGTCGGTGGCGGGGGTGTTTCCTACGAGCAGTACTTC | CASSQDGLVGGGGVSYEQYF
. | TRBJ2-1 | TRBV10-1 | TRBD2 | TGCGCCAGCAGTAGCGGGGCCCGCGGGAATGAGCAGTTCTTC | CASSSGARGNEQFF
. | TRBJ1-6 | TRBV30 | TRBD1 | TGTGCCTGGAGACGGATACCGGGACAGGGGTTTAAGGGATCACCCCTCCACTTT | CAWRRIPGQGFKGSPLHF
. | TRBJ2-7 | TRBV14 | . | TGTGCCAGCAGCCCCGTGGGGGGATTTTCCTACGAGCAGTACTTC | CASSPVGGFSYEQYF
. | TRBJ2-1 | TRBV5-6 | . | TGTGCCAGCAGCTTGGACAGGGTGAATGAGCAGTTCTTC | CASSLDRVNEQFF
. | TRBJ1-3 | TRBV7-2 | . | TGTGCCAGCAGCCAAAACCGCGGTGGCTCTGGAAACACCATATATTTT | CASSQNRGGSGNTIYF
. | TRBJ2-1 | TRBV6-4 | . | TGTGCCAGCAGCAGACAGAGAAGCTCCTACAATGAGCAGTTCTTC | CASSRQRSSYNEQFF